Described below is a single T cell receptor (beta chain) sequence and its context. What it recognizes is unknown. V was clipped by 0 bases and J by 0 bases, with 6 bases between them. The CDR3 length is 15 residues. Germline CDR1 is MNHEY and CDR2 is SVGAGI. This entry belongs to a study of naive and memory T cell subsets. Two oligonucleotides, mixed equimolar, formed the beta constant-region primer covering TRBC1 and TRBC2. Ligated cDNA was amplified by four rounds of PCR with nested alpha and beta constant-region primers and SP2. An oligonucleotide with the SP2 primer and a 12-nucleotide UMI was ligated to the cDNA 3' end. Each CDR3 protein gets one entry after TCRdb re-called the UMI-ligation and nested PCR reads with MiXCR. The table includes around 83,000 distinct CDR3 sequences, about 11% detected once. Broader study findings: Naive and memory subsets had different power law exponents for TCR abundance. Gini index rose across naive, CM, EM and EMRA in CD4 and CD8. A few larger clonotypes appeared in naive repertoires, especially CD8, possibly memory cells re-expressing CD45RA.

The chain links TRBV6-5 to TRBJ1-3, with D unresolved. The specimen sequenced was naive CD4+ T cells from blood. The source is a human donor in good health. The CDR3 coding sequence is TGTGCCAGCAGTTACTCTGGCCTCTCTGGAAACACCATATATTTT. This gives the protein CASSYSGLSGNTIYF.